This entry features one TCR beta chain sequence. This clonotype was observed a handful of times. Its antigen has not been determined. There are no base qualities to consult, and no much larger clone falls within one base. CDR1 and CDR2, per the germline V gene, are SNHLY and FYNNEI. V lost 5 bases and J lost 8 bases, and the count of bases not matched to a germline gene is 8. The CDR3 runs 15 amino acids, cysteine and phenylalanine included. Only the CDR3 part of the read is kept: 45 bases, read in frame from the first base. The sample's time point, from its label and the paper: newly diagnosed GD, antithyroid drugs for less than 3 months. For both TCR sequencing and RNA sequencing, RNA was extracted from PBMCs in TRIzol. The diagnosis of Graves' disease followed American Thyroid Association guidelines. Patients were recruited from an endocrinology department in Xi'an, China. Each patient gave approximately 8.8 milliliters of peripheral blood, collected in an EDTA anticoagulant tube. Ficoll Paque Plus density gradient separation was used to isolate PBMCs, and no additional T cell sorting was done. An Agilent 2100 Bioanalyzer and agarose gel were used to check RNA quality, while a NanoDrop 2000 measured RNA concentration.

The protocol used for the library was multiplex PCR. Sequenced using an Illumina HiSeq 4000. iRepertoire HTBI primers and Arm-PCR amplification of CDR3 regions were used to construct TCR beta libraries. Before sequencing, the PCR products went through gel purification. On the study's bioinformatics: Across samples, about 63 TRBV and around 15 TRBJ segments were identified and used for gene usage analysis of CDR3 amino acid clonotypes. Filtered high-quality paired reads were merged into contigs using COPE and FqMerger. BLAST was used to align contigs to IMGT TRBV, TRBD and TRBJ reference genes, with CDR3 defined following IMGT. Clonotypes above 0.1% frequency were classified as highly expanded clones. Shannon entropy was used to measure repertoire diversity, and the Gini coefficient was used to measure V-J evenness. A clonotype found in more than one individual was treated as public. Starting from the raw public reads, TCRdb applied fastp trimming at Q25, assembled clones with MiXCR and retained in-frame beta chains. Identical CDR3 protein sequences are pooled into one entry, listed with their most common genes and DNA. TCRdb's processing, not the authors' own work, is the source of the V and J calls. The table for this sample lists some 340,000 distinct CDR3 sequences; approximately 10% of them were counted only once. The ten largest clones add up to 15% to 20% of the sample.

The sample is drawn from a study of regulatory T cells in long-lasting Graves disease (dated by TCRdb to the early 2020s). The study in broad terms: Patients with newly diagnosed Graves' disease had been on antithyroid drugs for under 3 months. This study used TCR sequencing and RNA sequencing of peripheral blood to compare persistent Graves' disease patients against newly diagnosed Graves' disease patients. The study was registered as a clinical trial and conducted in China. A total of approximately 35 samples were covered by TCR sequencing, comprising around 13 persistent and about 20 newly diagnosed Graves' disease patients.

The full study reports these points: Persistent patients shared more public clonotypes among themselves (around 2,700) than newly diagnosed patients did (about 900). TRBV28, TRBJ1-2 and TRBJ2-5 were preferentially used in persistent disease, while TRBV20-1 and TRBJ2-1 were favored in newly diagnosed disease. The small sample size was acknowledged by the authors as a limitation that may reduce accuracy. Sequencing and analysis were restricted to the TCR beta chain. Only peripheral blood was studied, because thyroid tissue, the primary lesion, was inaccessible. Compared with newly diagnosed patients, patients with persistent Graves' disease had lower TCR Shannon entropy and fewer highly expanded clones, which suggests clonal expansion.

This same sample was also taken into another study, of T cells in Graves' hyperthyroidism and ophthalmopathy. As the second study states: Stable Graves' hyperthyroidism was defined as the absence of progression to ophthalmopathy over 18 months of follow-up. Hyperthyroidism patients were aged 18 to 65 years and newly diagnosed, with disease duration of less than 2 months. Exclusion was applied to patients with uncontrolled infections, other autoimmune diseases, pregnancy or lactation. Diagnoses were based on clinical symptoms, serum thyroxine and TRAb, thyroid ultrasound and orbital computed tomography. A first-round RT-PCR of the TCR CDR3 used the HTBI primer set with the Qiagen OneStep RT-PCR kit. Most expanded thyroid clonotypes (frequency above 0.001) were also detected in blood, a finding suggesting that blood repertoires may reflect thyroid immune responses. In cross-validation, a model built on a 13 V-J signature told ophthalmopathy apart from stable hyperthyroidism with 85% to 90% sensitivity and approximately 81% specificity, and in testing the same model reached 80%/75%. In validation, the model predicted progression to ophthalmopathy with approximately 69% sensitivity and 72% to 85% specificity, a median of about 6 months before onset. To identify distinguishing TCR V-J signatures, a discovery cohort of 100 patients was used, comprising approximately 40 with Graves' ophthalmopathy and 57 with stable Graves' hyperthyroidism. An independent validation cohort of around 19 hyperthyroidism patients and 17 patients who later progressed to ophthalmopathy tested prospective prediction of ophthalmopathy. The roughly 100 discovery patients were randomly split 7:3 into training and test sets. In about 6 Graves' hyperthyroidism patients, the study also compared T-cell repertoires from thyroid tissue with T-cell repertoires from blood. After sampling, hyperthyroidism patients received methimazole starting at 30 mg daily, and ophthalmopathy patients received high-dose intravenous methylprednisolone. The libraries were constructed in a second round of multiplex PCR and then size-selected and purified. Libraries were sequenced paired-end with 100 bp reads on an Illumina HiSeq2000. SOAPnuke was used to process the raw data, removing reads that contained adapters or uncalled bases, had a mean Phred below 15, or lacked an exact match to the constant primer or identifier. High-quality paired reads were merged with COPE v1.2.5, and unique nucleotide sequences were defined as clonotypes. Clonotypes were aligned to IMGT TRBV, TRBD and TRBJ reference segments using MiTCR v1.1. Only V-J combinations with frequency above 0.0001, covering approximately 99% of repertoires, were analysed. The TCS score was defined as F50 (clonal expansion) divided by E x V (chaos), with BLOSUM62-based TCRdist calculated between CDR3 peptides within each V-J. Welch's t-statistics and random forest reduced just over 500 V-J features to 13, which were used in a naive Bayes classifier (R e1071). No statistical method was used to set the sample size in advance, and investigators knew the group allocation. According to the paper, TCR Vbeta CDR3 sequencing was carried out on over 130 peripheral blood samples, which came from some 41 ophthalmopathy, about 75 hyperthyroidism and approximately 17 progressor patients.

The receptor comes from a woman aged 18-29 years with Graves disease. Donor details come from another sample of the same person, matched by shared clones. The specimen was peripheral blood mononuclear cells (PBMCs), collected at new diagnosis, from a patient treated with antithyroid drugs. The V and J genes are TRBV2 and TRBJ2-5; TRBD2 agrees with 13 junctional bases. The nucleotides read TGTGCCAGCAGTACCGGGACTAGCGGGGTGGAAACCCAGTACTTC. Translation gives CASSTGTSGVETQYF.